A single sample gave rise to the 2 T cell receptor beta chains below, sequenced in a study of blood T cell repertoires in COVID-19. TCRdb's copy holds only in-frame clones and misses some; the assay was immunoSEQ multiplex PCR. The repertoire holds hundreds of thousands of clones, with around 91% as singletons. Sequencing was done on a sample of PBMCs or T cells enriched from blood (not recorded which). Receptor source: a man younger than 35 who had recovered from COVID-19.

The gene calls are TRBV6-5 and TRBJ1-6; D gene uncertain. V lost 6 bases and J 11 bases, leaving 11 bases between the germline ends. CDR1 and CDR2 from the germline V gene are MNHEY and SVGAGI. CDR3 size: 12 residues. This CDR3 is CASRADGAPLHF. DNA of the CDR3: TGTGCCAGCAGGGCGGACGGGGCACCCCTCCACTTT.

In this sample, this clone turned up once. The V call is TRBV9, the J call TRBJ2-7; D is perhaps TRBD1 (5 bases). Germline V gene sequence: CDR1 SGDLS, CDR2 YYNGEE. CDR3 length: 15 residues. Trimming removed 0 bases at V and 3 bases at J, with 13 bases between. In DNA form, the CDR3 reads TGTGCCAGCAGCGTAGTAGGGGCGGCAGGCTACGAGCAGTACTTC. Translated: CASSVVGAAGYEQYF.